Presented here are 18 T cell receptor beta chains from one specimen sequenced in a study of shared clonotypes between healthy human individuals (TCRdb year 2020). Receptor libraries were prepared by the immunoSEQ multiplex PCR assay. TCRdb re-hosts the immuneACCESS table, in-frame sequences only. Its copies lack some clones; in the studies checked, an unresolved V gene accounts for under half of them, and the cause for the rest is not known. The sample data list about 470,000 clones, and more than 75% of these were observed just once. The ten largest account for about 13% of the sample. The material sequenced was PBMCs. The receptors were sampled from a woman aged 40 to 50 in good health. Some clones in this sample may be carry-over from other donors' samples.

This clone showed up just once. The gene calls are TRBV19 and TRBJ2-1; 7 positions agree with TRBD2. After removal of 3 bases from V and 6 bases from J, the junction contained 2 bases not matched to a gene. The CDR3 has 13 amino acids. In germline, CDR1 is LNHDA, CDR2 SQIVND (reference sequence). This CDR3 reads CASSITGGNEQFF. The CDR3 DNA reads TGTGCCAGTAGTATTACGGGGGGCAATGAGCAGTTCTTC. Combining the CDR3 with reference TRBV19 and TRBJ2-1 gives the whole variable domain DGGITQSPKYLFRKEGQNVTLSCEQNLNHDAMYWYRQDPGQGLRLIYYSQIVNDFQKGDIAEGYSVSREKKESFPLTVTSAQKNPTAFYLCASSITGGNEQFFGPGTRLTVL.

This clone was observed a few times. The chain employs TRBV18 and TRBJ2-3; no clear D. The CDR3 extends over 15 amino acids. V lost 0 bases and J 10 bases, leaving 17 bases between the germline ends. Germline V lookup: CDR1 KGHSH, CDR2 LQKENI. The CDR3 protein is CASSPPAGRRGAQYF. In DNA, the CDR3 is TGTGCCAGCTCACCACCCGCCGGGCGGCGCGGAGCGCAGTATTTT.

The sample holds a few counts of this clone. V gene TRBV7-2 combines with J gene TRBJ2-1; 7 bases map to TRBD2. The germline gives CDR1 SGHTA, CDR2 FQGNSA. The CDR3 is 15 amino acids. The V gene end was trimmed by 4 bases and the J gene end by 0 bases; junction bases not matched to a gene: 3. This CDR3 is CASSSAGHSYNEQFF. The CDR3 bases are TGTGCCAGCAGCTCAGCGGGGCACTCCTACAATGAGCAGTTCTTC.

J is TRBJ2-2 and V is TRBV10-3; 9 nucleotides match TRBD1. The V gene end was trimmed by 4 bases and the J gene end by 7 bases; junction bases not matched to a gene: 4. The CDR3 runs to 14 residues. The germline gives CDR1 ENHRY, CDR2 SYGVKD. The CDR3 protein is CAISADRGFGELFF. CDR3 DNA sequence: TGTGCCATCAGTGCGGACAGGGGCTTCGGGGAGCTGTTTTTT.

The chain employs TRBV27 and TRBJ2-7; TRBD1 might be the D (8 bases). Between the trimmed V and J ends, which lost 4 bases and 3 bases, there was a span of 19 bases. The V gene's germline CDR1 is MNHEY and CDR2 SMNVEV (reference sequence). The CDR3 runs 16 residues. The CDR3: CASSSSRGRENYEQYF. The CDR3 nucleotides read TGTGCCAGCAGTTCTTCCAGGGGGCGGGAGAACTACGAGCAGTACTTC.

The chain employs TRBV5-8 and TRBJ2-7; maybe TRBD1 (6 bases). V gave up 4 bases and J gave up 3 bases, with 17 bases separating them. The CDR3 length is 15 residues. Germline lookup yields CDR1 SGHTS and CDR2 YDEGEE. The CDR3 coding sequence is TGTGCCAGCAGCCTTGGACAGTGGACGTACTACGAGCAGTACTTC. This gives the protein CASSLGQWTYYEQYF.

The chain links TRBV19 to TRBJ2-7; the D gene is possibly TRBD2 (6 bases). The CDR3 has 14 residues. CDR1 LNHDA and CDR2 SQIVND come from the germline V gene (reference sequence). V dropped 4 bases and J dropped 5 bases, with 15 bases sitting between them. This CDR3 reads CASSSRLVDHEQYF. CDR3 nucleotides: TGTGCCAGTAGTAGCCGACTAGTAGACCACGAGCAGTACTTC.

The chain recombines TRBV7-2 with TRBJ1-1; D is unclear. The V end lost 4 bases, the J end lost 0 bases, and 6 bases lay between the germline ends. The CDR3 loop spans 13 amino acids. Per the germline V gene, CDR1 is SGHTA and CDR2 is FQGNSA. CDR3 sequence: CASSSEMNTEAFF. In nucleotides, the CDR3 is TGTGCCAGCAGCTCCGAGATGAACACTGAAGCTTTCTTT.

The table lists this clone with many counts. The J gene is TRBJ2-1, the V gene TRBV11-2, with 9 bases matching TRBD1. Germline lookup yields CDR1 SGHAT and CDR2 FQNNGV. V dropped 5 bases and J dropped 5; count of bases not matched to a gene: 19. CDR3 length: 19 amino acids. The CDR3 loop reads CASSDGQGYHRVGDNEQFF. The CDR3 coding sequence is TGTGCCAGCAGCGACGGACAGGGGTATCACAGAGTCGGGGACAATGAGCAGTTCTTC.

The CDR3 protein is CAWSSGGNYEQYF. CDR3 bases: TGTGCCTGGAGTAGTGGCGGGAACTACGAGCAGTACTTC. The J gene is TRBJ2-7, the V gene TRBV30; a weak D match, TRBD2 (6 bases). This CDR3 has 13 residues. From germline, CDR1 is GTSNPN and CDR2 SVGIG (reference sequence). The ends were cut back, 2 bases at V and 3 bases at J, with 11 bases in the middle.

With regard to this clone: Other DNA sequences in the same sample also yield this CDR3. The chain joins TRBV5-1 to TRBJ2-2, with D unclear. V was shortened by 0 bases and J by 2 bases, with 5 bases between the two germline ends. CDR3 length equals 14 residues. In germline, CDR1 is SGHRS, CDR2 YFSETQ. For the CDR3, the DNA is TGCGCCAGCAGCTTGGACGGAAACACCGGGGAGCTGTTTTTT. Amino acids: CASSLDGNTGELFF. The full variable domain, with the rest looked up from reference TRBV5-1 and TRBJ2-2, is KAGVTQTPRYLIKTRGQQVTLSCSPISGHRSVSWYQQTPGQGLQFLFEYFSETQRNKGNFPGRFSGRQFSNSRSEMNVSTLELGDSALYLCASSLDGNTGELFFGEGSRLTVL.

This clone was counted between two and nine times. The chain couples TRBV7-2 to TRBJ2-2, with D possibly matching TRBD2 (6 bases). The CDR3 extends over 14 amino acids. Trimming pared 7 bases from V and 8 bases from J, leaving 17 bases between. Germline loops: CDR1 SGHTA, CDR2 FQGNSA. The CDR3 is CASNTLAGLGELFF. CDR3 bases: TGTGCCAGCAACACCTTGGCGGGGTTGGGGGAGCTGTTTTTT.

This clone has just a few counts. The CDR3 loop reads CASSEEAWGRSGNTIYF. Here the CDR3 DNA reads TGTGCCAGCAGTGAAGAAGCCTGGGGCCGCTCTGGAAACACCATATATTTT. The chain employs TRBV6-1 and TRBJ1-3; D might be TRBD1 (5 bases). This CDR3 region has 17 residues. V dropped 1 base and J dropped 0 bases, with 13 bases sitting between them. Germline V lookup: CDR1 MNHNS, CDR2 SASEGT.

V and J are TRBV6-1 and TRBJ2-2, with a possible D match to TRBD2 (5 bases). Trimming removed 8 bases from V and 6 bases from J, with 7 bases in between. Germline CDR1 is MNHNS and CDR2 is SASEGT. The CDR3 is 11 residues long. The CDR3, as DNA: TGTGCCAGCGGGAGTTCCGGGGAGCTGTTTTTT. This encodes CASGSSGELFF.

The chain links TRBV11-3 to TRBJ2-7; the match to TRBD1 covers 9 bases. This CDR3 has 15 residues. Germline values: CDR1 SGHNT, CDR2 YENEEA. V shed 1 base and J 5 bases; nucleotides not matched to a gene: 6. CDR3 loop: CASSLGTGEGHEQYF. The CDR3 coding sequence is TGTGCCAGCAGCTTAGGGACAGGGGAGGGCCACGAGCAGTACTTC.

The V call is TRBV11-2, the J call TRBJ2-1; D gene unclear. In germline, CDR1 is SGHAT, CDR2 FQNNGV. V was shortened by 6 bases and J by 6 bases, with 18 bases between the two germline ends. This CDR3 is built from 15 residues. CDR3: CASRPPGSMINEQFF. The CDR3 coding sequence is TGTGCCAGCAGGCCCCCAGGTTCGATGATCAATGAGCAGTTCTTC.

The chain has TRBV5-4 and TRBJ2-7; 9 bases align to TRBD1. CDR3 size: 15 residues. Per the germline V gene, CDR1 is SGHNT and CDR2 is YYREEE (reference sequence). V was clipped by 2 bases and J by 6 bases; unmatched bases: 9. DNA for the CDR3: TGTGCCAGCAGCTTATTCCGGGACAGGGACTTCGAGCAGTACTTC. It yields the protein CASSLFRDRDFEQYF.

The rearrangement links TRBV30 to TRBJ2-2; 8 bases line up with TRBD1. Germline values: CDR1 GTSNPN, CDR2 SVGIG (reference sequence). CDR3 length equals 13 residues. The V gene end was trimmed by 3 bases and the J gene end by 4 bases; junction bases not matched to a gene: 1. The CDR3 DNA is TGTGCCTGGAGCAGGGGGCTCACCGGGGAGCTGTTTTTT. The encoded protein is CAWSRGLTGELFF.